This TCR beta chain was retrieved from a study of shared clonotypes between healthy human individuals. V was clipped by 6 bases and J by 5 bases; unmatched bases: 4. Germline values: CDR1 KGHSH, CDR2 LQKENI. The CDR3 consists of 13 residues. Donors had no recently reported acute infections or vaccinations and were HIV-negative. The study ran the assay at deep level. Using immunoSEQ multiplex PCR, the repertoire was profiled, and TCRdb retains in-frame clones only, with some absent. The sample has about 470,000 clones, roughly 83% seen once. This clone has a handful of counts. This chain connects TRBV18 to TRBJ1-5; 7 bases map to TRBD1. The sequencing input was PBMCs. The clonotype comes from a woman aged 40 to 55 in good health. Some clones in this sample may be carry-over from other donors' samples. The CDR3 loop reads CASSQGGDQPQHF. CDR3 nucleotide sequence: TGTGCCAGCTCTCAGGGGGGAGATCAGCCCCAGCATTTT.